These 18 T cell receptor beta chains were sequenced from one sample in a study of cytomegalovirus exposure and HLA in healthy donors. With 60 Vbeta and 13 Jbeta primers, the PCR was carried out. This table comes from immunoSEQ multiplex PCR, and its TCRdb copy is limited to in-frame clones, with some not included. This table has about 280,000 clones, around 90% appearing once. Sample: PBMCs. The receptor set was obtained from a woman aged 18 to 35 in good health and CMV-seronegative.

This clone was seen more than once but under ten times. The chain employs TRBV10-3 and TRBJ1-1; a possible D gene is TRBD1 (6 bases). CDR3 length equals 14 residues. With 10 bases removed from V and 1 base from J, the gap between germline ends came to 16 bases. Germline CDR1 reads ENHRY; CDR2 reads SYGVKD. The CDR3 DNA reads TGTGCCACCGGGGCCCGGGACAAGAACACTGAAGCTTTCTTT. Protein product: CATGARDKNTEAFF.

The chain has TRBV27 and TRBJ1-5; D remains ambiguous. V lost 4 bases, J lost 2 bases, and 9 bases lay in between. CDR1 is MNHEY and CDR2 is SMNVEV in the germline V gene (reference sequence). The CDR3 totals 14 residues. CDR3: CASSSARGNQPQHF. For the CDR3, the DNA is TGTGCCAGCAGTTCAGCGAGGGGCAATCAGCCCCAGCATTTT.

The chain couples TRBV4-2 to TRBJ1-2; 7 bases fit TRBD1. V was clipped by 3 bases and J by 5 bases; unmatched bases: 3. Per the germline V gene, CDR1 is LGHNA and CDR2 is YNFKEQ. CDR3 length equals 13 residues. The CDR3 region is CASSQAQGYGYTF. DNA for the CDR3: TGTGCCAGCAGCCAGGCACAGGGGTATGGCTACACCTTC.

The chain is built from TRBV9 and TRBJ2-2, with D tentatively TRBD2 (6 bases). The CDR3 contains 14 residues. Germline V gene data show CDR1 as SGDLS and CDR2 as YYNGEE. Trimming removed 6 bases at V and 7 bases at J, with 16 bases between. The CDR3 protein is CASNPTTSSGELFF. In nucleotides, the CDR3 is TGTGCCAGCAACCCCACCACTAGCAGCGGGGAGCTGTTTTTT.

This sequence joins TRBV10-2 and TRBJ1-5, with TRBD1 identical over 9 bases. The ends lost 7 bases at V and 2 bases at J; junction bases unmatched: 6. The CDR3 has 15 residues. From germline, CDR1 is WSHSY and CDR2 SAAADI. The CDR3 sequence is CASNPDRGGNQPQHF. The CDR3 DNA sequence: TGCGCCAGCAATCCGGACAGGGGAGGCAATCAGCCCCAGCATTTT.

The chain is built from TRBV30 and TRBJ1-1, with D maybe TRBD1 (5 bases). CDR1 and CDR2 from the germline V gene are GTSNPN and SVGIG (reference sequence). Between the trimmed V and J ends, which lost 1 base and 2 bases, there was a span of 8 bases. CDR3 size: 13 residues. The CDR3 protein is CAWSAQGNTEAFF. The CDR3 DNA sequence: TGTGCCTGGAGTGCTCAGGGAAACACTGAAGCTTTCTTT.

A few counts support this clone. The chain joins TRBV4-2 to TRBJ1-2; D may be TRBD1 (5 bases). CDR3 size: 16 residues. In germline, CDR1 is LGHNA, CDR2 YNFKEQ. V gave up 4 bases and J gave up 0 bases, with 15 bases separating them. CDR3 sequence: CASSLEPGGSNYGYTF. CDR3 bases: TGTGCCAGCAGCCTCGAGCCGGGGGGGTCTAACTATGGCTACACCTTC.

This sequence joins TRBV10-2 and TRBJ2-7; 8 bases line up with TRBD1. V was pared by 6 bases and J by 2 bases, with 3 bases of the junction left unmatched. Germline-derived CDR1 and CDR2 are WSHSY and SAAADI. This CDR3 comprises 13 residues. The CDR3 loop is CASRAQGAYEQYF. The CDR3 nucleotides read TGCGCCAGCAGGGCACAGGGGGCCTACGAGCAGTACTTC.

The genes are TRBV5-6 and TRBJ2-7; 7 nucleotides match TRBD2. CDR3 length: 14 amino acids. Germline V gene data show CDR1 as SGHDT and CDR2 as YYEEEE. V was clipped by 5 bases and J by 5 bases; unmatched bases: 10. The CDR3 DNA is TGTGCCAGCAGGCCTGGGGGGGGGTCCCACGAGCAGTACTTC. Amino acid sequence: CASRPGGGSHEQYF. Full variable domain (remainder filled in from reference TRBV5-6 and TRBJ2-7): DAGVTQSPTHLIKTRGQQVTLRCSPKSGHDTVSWYQQALGQGPQFIFQYYEEEERQRGNFPDRFSGHQFPNYSSELNVNALLLGDSALYLCASRPGGGSHEQYFGPGTRLTVT.

This clone was observed a single time. The chain is built from TRBV19 and TRBJ1-5, with 8 bases matching TRBD1. The V and J ends lost 7 bases and 3 bases, in that order; junction bases with no gene match: 11. Germline CDR1 LNHDA, CDR2 SQIVND (reference sequence). This CDR3 contains 16 residues. The CDR3 sequence: CASNQRGQGDNQPQHF. In DNA, the CDR3 is TGTGCCAGTAACCAACGTGGACAGGGAGACAATCAGCCCCAGCATTTT.

The V call is TRBV19, the J call TRBJ1-4; D unresolved. V shed 0 bases and J shed 4 bases, with 6 bases lying between them. This CDR3 has 14 residues. Germline V gene lookup returns CDR1 LNHDA and CDR2 SQIVND (reference sequence). CDR3 DNA sequence: TGTGCCAGTAGTATAGATTCAAATAATGAAAAACTGTTTTTT. Amino acids: CASSIDSNNEKLFF.

The rearrangement joins TRBV5-1 to TRBJ2-7, with 10 bases that match TRBD2. Losses at the gene ends were 4 bases for V and 4 bases for J; bases not matched to a gene: 5. CDR3 size: 14 residues. Germline lookup yields CDR1 SGHRS and CDR2 YFSETQ. The CDR3 bases are TGCGCCAGCAGCCAGGGACTAGCGCTATACGAGCAGTACTTC. Translating it yields CASSQGLALYEQYF.

The V gene is TRBV15, the J gene TRBJ2-1; D remains ambiguous. The V gene lost 1 base and the J gene lost 0 bases, with 10 bases spanning the gap. CDR3 length equals 16 residues. Germline CDR1 LNHNV, CDR2 YYDKDF (reference sequence). This chain's CDR3 is CATSRVYDSSYNEQFF. CDR3 sequence (DNA): TGTGCCACCAGCAGAGTTTATGATAGCTCCTACAATGAGCAGTTCTTC. Using reference TRBV15 and TRBJ2-1 for the parts outside the CDR3, the full variable domain is DAMVIQNPRYQVTQFGKPVTLSCSQTLNHNVMYWYQQKSSQAPKLLFHYYDKDFNNEADTPDNFQSRRPNTSFCFLDIRSPGLGDTAMYLCATSRVYDSSYNEQFFGPGTRLTVL.

This clone was seen more than once but under ten times. The gene calls are TRBV25-1 and TRBJ1-3; possibly TRBD1 for D (6 bases). V was cut by 5 bases and J by 4 bases, with 15 bases left in between. The germline gives CDR1 MGHDK, CDR2 SYGVNS. The CDR3 spans 15 residues. CDR3 region: CASSNSGVTGNTIYF. DNA for the CDR3: TGTGCCAGCAGTAACTCAGGGGTGACCGGAAACACCATATATTTT.

This chain links TRBV7-6 with TRBJ1-1; D remains unclear. The V gene's germline CDR1 is SGHVS and CDR2 FNYEAQ. V was cut by 4 bases and J by 2 bases, with 8 bases left in between. CDR3 length: 13 amino acids. The CDR3 DNA sequence: TGTGCCAGCAGCTCTAAATTAAACACTGAAGCTTTCTTT. Protein product: CASSSKLNTEAFF.

The chain links TRBV2 to TRBJ2-2, with D possibly matching TRBD1 (6 bases). The CDR3 sequence is 14 residues long. Germline values: CDR1 SNHLY, CDR2 FYNNEI. Trimming took off 9 bases at V and 7 bases at J, with 18 bases between the two ends. DNA of the CDR3: TGTGCCAGTGGGGGCCGGTCACCTAGCGGGGAGCTGTTTTTT. Translating it yields CASGGRSPSGELFF.

The chain uses TRBV5-1 and TRBJ1-1; D is ambiguous. V was trimmed by 4 bases and J by 8 bases, leaving 12 bases between them. Looked up from germline, CDR1 is SGHRS and CDR2 is YFSETQ. The CDR3 extends over 12 amino acids. The CDR3 DNA sequence: TGCGCCAGCAGCCGGGAGCGGGGAGAAGCTTTCTTT. Translated, it gives CASSRERGEAFF.

V usage is TRBV19 and J usage is TRBJ2-1; TRBD2 matches at 11 bases. Germline assignment: CDR1 LNHDA and CDR2 SQIVND (reference sequence). This CDR3 has 15 residues. The junction had 10 bases not matched to a gene; V was cut back by 6 bases and J by 9 bases. In nucleotides, the CDR3 is TGTGCCAGTAGGCCTAGCGGGGGGCCTTCAGTTGAGCAGTTCTTC. It encodes CASRPSGGPSVEQFF. Based on the CDR3 plus reference TRBV19 and TRBJ2-1, the full variable domain is DGGITQSPKYLFRKEGQNVTLSCEQNLNHDAMYWYRQDPGQGLRLIYYSQIVNDFQKGDIAEGYSVSREKKESFPLTVTSAQKNPTAFYLCASRPSGGPSVEQFFGPGTRLTVL.